These T cell receptor beta chains were read from a single sample in a study of siplizumab effects on memory and regulatory T cells. Generated by immunoSEQ multiplex PCR, the TCRdb table keeps only in-frame clones and is missing some. The sample lists about 82,000 clones, roughly 86% occurring once. Sequencing was performed on Tregs sorted from blood. These receptors all come from a human donor in good health. CDR3s leave out the opening cysteine and the closing phenylalanine or tryptophan.

V gene,J gene,CDR3 length,CDR3 protein
TRBV15,TRBJ1-1,12,ATSRGFRGAEAF
TRBV6-5,TRBJ2-7,13,ASSYSGGAPYEQY
TRBV10-3,TRBJ2-1,14,AISDGLAGTPGEQF
TRBV6-1,TRBJ2-5,12,ASTPSGGSPAQY
TRBV29-1,TRBJ2-3,13,SVEGGRASTDTQY
TRBV5-1,TRBJ2-3,14,ASSLGWSSVTDTQY
TRBV18,TRBJ1-2,14,ASSPPNSGPSYGYT
TRBV7-9,TRBJ2-7,12,ASSLRTSSGEQY
TRBV11-2,TRBJ1-1,13,ASSFPGRGSSEAF
TRBV5-5,TRBJ2-5,13,ASSLAGLEQETQY
TRBV6-1,TRBJ1-6,14,ASSEVGGVGNSPLH